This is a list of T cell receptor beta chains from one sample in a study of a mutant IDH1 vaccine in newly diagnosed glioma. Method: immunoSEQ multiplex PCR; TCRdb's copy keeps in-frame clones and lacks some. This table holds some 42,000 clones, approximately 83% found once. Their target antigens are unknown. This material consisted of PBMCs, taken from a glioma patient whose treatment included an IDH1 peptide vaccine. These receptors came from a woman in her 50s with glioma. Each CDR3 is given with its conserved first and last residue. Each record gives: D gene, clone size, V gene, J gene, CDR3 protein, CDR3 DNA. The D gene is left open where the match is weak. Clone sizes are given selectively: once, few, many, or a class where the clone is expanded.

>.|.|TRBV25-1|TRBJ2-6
CASSESKGSSGANVLTF
TGTGCCAGCAGTGAATCGAAAGGCAGCTCTGGGGCCAACGTCCTGACTTTC
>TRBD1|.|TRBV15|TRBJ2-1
CATRVRDRSSSTYNEQFF
TGTGCCACCCGGGTCCGGGACAGATCATCTTCGACTTACAATGAGCAGTTCTTC
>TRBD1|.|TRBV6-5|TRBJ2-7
CATRQGASEQYF
TGTGCCACGCGACAGGGGGCATCCGAGCAGTACTTC
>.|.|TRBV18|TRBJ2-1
CASSPEKGGLQHEQFF
TGTGCCAGCTCACCGGAGAAGGGGGGCCTCCAGCATGAGCAGTTCTTC
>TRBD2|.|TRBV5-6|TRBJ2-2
CASSLLADGPTGELFF
TGTGCCAGCAGCCTACTAGCGGACGGACCCACCGGGGAGCTGTTTTTT
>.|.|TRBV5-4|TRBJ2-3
CASSFPESDTQYF
TGTGCCAGCAGCTTTCCGGAGTCAGATACGCAGTATTTT
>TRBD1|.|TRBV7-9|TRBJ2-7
CASSWGTGRLYEQYF
TGTGCCAGCAGCTGGGGGACAGGACGCCTTTACGAGCAGTACTTC
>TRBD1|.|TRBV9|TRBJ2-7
CASSVGTGGLNEQYF
TGTGCCAGCAGCGTAGGTACAGGGGGCTTGAACGAGCAGTACTTC
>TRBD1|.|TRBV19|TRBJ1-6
CASALGQGLPPLHF
TGTGCCAGTGCCTTGGGACAGGGGTTGCCACCCCTCCACTTT
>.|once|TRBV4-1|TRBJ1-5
CASSQREISNQPQHF
TGCGCCAGCAGCCAGAGGGAGATTAGCAATCAGCCCCAGCATTTT
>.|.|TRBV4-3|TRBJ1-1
CASSHTGTGTEAFF
TGCGCCAGCAGCCATACAGGGACGGGCACTGAAGCTTTCTTT
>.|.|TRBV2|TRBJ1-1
CASSPRGAGGTEAFF
TGTGCCAGCAGCCCCCGAGGGGCAGGAGGCACTGAAGCTTTCTTT
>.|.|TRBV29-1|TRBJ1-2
CSVEMRMGNLWDYGYTF
TGCAGCGTTGAGATGAGGATGGGAAACTTGTGGGACTATGGCTATACCTTC
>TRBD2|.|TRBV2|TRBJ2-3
CASSETSGGRSTQYF
TGTGCCAGCAGTGAGACTAGCGGGGGGCGCAGTACGCAGTATTTT
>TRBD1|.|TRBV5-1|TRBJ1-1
CASSYPERDSGGGRMNTEAFF
TGCGCCAGCAGCTATCCAGAGAGAGACTCAGGGGGCGGGCGGATGAACACTGAAGCTTTCTTT
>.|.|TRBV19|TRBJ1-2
CASSPTGFYGYTF
TGTGCCAGTAGTCCCACAGGGTTCTATGGCTACACCTTC
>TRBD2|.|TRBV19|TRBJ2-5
CASSIASGLKGETQYF
TGTGCCAGTAGTATAGCTAGCGGCCTAAAAGGGGAGACCCAGTACTTC
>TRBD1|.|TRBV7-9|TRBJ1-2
CASSSSPGQEVDYGYTF
TGTGCCAGCAGCTCATCTCCCGGACAGGAAGTAGACTATGGCTACACCTTC
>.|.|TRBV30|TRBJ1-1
CAWSKYGAEIMNTEAFF
TGTGCCTGGAGCAAGTACGGCGCTGAGATTATGAACACTGAAGCTTTCTTT
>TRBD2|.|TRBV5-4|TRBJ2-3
CASSLSAGGSTDTQYF
TGTGCCAGCAGCTTGTCGGCGGGGGGTTCCACAGATACGCAGTATTTT
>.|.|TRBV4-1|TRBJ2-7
CASSQDRTGSYEQYF
TGCGCCAGCAGCCAAGATCGCACCGGATCATACGAGCAGTACTTC
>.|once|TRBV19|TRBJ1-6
CASSGQGRSDNSPLHF
TGTGCCAGTAGTGGCCAGGGGAGGTCGGATAATTCACCCCTCCACTTT
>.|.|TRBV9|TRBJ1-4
CASSVGWGQGEKLFF
TGTGCCAGCAGCGTAGGGTGGGGGCAGGGTGAAAAACTGTTTTTT
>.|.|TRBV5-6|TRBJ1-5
CASSLAGGWNQPQHF
TGTGCCAGCAGCTTGGCGGGGGGCTGGAATCAGCCCCAGCATTTT
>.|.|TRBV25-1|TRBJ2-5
CASSEYLGLVETQYF
TGTGCCAGCAGTGAATATCTTGGGTTAGTTGAGACCCAGTACTTC
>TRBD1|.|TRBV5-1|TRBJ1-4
CASRVGPGQVNEKLFF
TGCGCCAGCAGAGTAGGACCGGGACAGGTTAATGAAAAACTGTTTTTT
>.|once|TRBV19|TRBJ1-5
CASSTQLGPNQPQHF
TGTGCCAGTAGTACCCAACTCGGACCCAATCAGCCCCAGCATTTT
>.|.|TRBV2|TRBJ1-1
CASTAQVTASEAFF
TGTGCCAGCACCGCCCAAGTGACGGCCAGTGAAGCTTTCTTT
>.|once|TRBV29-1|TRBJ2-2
CSVSDRNTGELFF
TGCAGCGTTTCGGACAGGAACACCGGGGAGCTGTTTTTT
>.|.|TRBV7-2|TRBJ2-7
CASSLTNYEQYF
TGTGCCAGCAGCCTTACGAACTACGAGCAGTACTTC
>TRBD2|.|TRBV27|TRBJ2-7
CASRNGGIGGKNEQYF
TGTGCCAGCAGAAACGGGGGGATCGGGGGGAAAAACGAGCAGTACTTC
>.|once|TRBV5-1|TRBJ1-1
CASSLTRTVEAFF
TGCGCCAGCAGCTTGACCCGGACAGTTGAAGCTTTCTTT
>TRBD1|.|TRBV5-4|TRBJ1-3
CASSLGDREIGNTIYF
TGTGCCAGCAGCTTGGGCGACAGGGAAATCGGAAACACCATATATTTT
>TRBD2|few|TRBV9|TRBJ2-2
CASSVTGGAGTGELFF
TGTGCCAGCAGCGTAACGGGGGGGGCCGGGACCGGGGAGCTGTTTTTT
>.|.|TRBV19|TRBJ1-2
CASSMGVDYGYTF
TGTGCCAGTAGTATGGGGGTAGACTATGGCTACACCTTC
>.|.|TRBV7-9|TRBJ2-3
CASSPPPETSTDTQYF
TGTGCCAGCAGCCCCCCCCCTGAAACTAGCACAGATACGCAGTATTTT
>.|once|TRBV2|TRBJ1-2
CASGPLTGYTF
TGTGCCAGCGGACCCTTAACCGGCTACACCTTC